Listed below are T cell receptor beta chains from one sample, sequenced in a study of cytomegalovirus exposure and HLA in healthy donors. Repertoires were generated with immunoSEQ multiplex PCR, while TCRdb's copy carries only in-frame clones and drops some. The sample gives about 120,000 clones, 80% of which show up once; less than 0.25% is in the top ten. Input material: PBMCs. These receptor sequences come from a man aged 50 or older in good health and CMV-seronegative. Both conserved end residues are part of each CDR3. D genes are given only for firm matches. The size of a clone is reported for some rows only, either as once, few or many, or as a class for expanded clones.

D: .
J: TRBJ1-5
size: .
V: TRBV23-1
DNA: TGCGCCAGCGCCCAGAAATCTGGGCCCAATCAGCCCCAGCATTTT
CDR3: CASAQKSGPNQPQHF

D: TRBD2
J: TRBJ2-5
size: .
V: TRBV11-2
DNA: TGTGCCAGCAGCTTAGGGACTAGCCAAGAGACCCAGTACTTC
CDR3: CASSLGTSQETQYF

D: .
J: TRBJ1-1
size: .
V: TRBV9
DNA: TGTGCCAGCAGCGTCGAGGTCGGGAACACTGAAGCTTTCTTT
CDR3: CASSVEVGNTEAFF

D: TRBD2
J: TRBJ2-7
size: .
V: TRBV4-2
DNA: TGTGCCAGCAGCCAAGATGTTTTTAGGGGACTAGCGGAAATCTACGAGCAGTACTTC
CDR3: CASSQDVFRGLAEIYEQYF

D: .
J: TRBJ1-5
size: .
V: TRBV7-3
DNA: TGTGCCAGCAGCTTAAGCGGAGGGTCCAATCAGCCCCAGCATTTT
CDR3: CASSLSGGSNQPQHF

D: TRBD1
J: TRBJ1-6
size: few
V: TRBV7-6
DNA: TGTGCCAGCAGCCCCCGACAGGGTAGAGGGTCCCTCCACTTT
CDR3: CASSPRQGRGSLHF

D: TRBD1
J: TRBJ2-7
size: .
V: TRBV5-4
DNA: TGTGCCAGCAGCCCGGGACAGGACAGCTCCTACGAGCAGTACTTC
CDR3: CASSPGQDSSYEQYF

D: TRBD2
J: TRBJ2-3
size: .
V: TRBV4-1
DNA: TGCGCCAGCAGCCAAGGGACTAGCGGGACAGGAACAGATACGCAGTATTTT
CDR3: CASSQGTSGTGTDTQYF

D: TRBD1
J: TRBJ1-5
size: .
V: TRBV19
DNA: TGTGCCAGTAGTATGGCGACAGGGGGCGGGCAGCCCCAGCATTTT
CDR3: CASSMATGGGQPQHF

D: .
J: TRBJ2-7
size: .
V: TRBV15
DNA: TGTGCCACCAGCAGAGTGGCGGGTCCCGAGCAGTACTTC
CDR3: CATSRVAGPEQYF

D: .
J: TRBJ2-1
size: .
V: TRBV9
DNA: TGTGCCAGCAGCGCCCGTCTAGACCTTTACAATGAGCAGTTCTTC
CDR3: CASSARLDLYNEQFF

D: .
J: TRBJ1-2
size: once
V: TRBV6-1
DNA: TGTGCCAGCAGTGAATCGGCAGGGAGGTACTATGGCTACACCTTC
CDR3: CASSESAGRYYGYTF

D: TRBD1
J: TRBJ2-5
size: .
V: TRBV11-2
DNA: TGTGCCAGCAGCTTAATGACAGGGCAAGAGACCCAGTACTTC
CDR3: CASSLMTGQETQYF

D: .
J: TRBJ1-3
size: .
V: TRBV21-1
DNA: TGTGCCAGCAATCTCAGGGGCCCTGGAAACACCATATATTTT
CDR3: CASNLRGPGNTIYF

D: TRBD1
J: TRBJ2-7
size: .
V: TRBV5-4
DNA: TGTGCCAGCAGCTTTTCCGCCGACAGGGGGCGTCGGGAGCAGTACTTC
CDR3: CASSFSADRGRREQYF

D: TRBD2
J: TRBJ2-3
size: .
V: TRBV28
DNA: TGTGCCAGCAGTCCCTGGGGTAGCGGGAACACAGATACGCAGTATTTT
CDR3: CASSPWGSGNTDTQYF

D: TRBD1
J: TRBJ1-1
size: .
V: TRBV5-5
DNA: TGTGCCAGCAGCACGGGGCAGGGGGGTAGCACTGAAGCTTTCTTT
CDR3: CASSTGQGGSTEAFF

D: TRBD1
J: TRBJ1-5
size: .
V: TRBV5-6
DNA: TGTGCCAGCAGCTTGACATGGACAGGAGAGAATCAGCCCCAGCATTTT
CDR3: CASSLTWTGENQPQHF

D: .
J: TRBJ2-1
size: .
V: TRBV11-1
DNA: TGTGCCAGCAGCTTTTGGGGGCGCGGTGTGGGAAATGAGCAGTTCTTC
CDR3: CASSFWGRGVGNEQFF

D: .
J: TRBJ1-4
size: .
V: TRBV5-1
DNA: TGCGCCAGCAGCTTGAGGGGTACAGGGAGGGGTGAAAAACTGTTTTTT
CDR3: CASSLRGTGRGEKLFF

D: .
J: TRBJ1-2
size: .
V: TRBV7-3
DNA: TGTGCCAGCAGCCCGGCCGGGGGGAGTGGCTACACCTTC
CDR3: CASSPAGGSGYTF

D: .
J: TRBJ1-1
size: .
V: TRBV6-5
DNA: TGTGCCAGCAGTTACGGCCAGATGAACACTGAAGCTTTCTTT
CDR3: CASSYGQMNTEAFF

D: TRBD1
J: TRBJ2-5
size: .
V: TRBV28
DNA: TGTGCCAGCAAGGGGACAGGGCGGGAGACCCAGTACTTC
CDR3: CASKGTGRETQYF

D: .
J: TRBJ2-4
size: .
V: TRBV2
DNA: TGTGCCAGCGGACAAGGCCAAAACATTCAGTACTTC
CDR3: CASGQGQNIQYF

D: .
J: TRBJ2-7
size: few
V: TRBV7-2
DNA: TGTGCCAGCAGCTTAGCGCTGGCGACAATCGAGCAGTACTTC
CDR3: CASSLALATIEQYF

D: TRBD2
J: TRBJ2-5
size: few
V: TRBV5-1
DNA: TGCGCCAGCAGCTTGGCCATTTCTAGCGGGAGTGAGACCCAGTACTTC
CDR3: CASSLAISSGSETQYF

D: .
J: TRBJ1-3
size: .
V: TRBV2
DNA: TGTGCCAGCAGTGAAGCTCGGAGTTACACCATATATTTT
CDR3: CASSEARSYTIYF

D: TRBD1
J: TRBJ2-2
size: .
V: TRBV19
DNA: TGTGCCAGTATGCCCGGGACAGGGAGTTACACCGGGGAGCTGTTTTTT
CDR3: CASMPGTGSYTGELFF

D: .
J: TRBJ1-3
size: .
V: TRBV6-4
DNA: TGTGCCACCGACAGGTGCCCTGGAAACACCATATATTTT
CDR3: CATDRCPGNTIYF

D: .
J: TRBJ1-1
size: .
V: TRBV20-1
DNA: TGCAGTGCACCTATGAACGCTGAAGCTTTCTTT
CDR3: CSAPMNAEAFF

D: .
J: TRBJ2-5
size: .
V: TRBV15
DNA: TGTGCCACCAGCAGAGGCAGGAGCGGGGAGACCCAGTACTTC
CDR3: CATSRGRSGETQYF

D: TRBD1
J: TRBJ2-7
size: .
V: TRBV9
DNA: TGTGCCAGCACGAGGGGGCGCAGCTCCGCCGAGCAGTACTTC
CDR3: CASTRGRSSAEQYF

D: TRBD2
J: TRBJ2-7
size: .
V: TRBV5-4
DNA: TGTGCCAGCAGCTCGGGGCACACGGGAGGGCCACTCGGCTACGAGCAGTACTTC
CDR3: CASSSGHTGGPLGYEQYF

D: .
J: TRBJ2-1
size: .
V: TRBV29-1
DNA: TGCAGCGTTGAATACCTAGCCTCCTACAATGAGCAGTTCTTC
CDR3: CSVEYLASYNEQFF

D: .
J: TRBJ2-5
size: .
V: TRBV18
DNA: TGTGCCAGCTCATCTCTAGCCGGGGAGACCCAGTACTTC
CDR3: CASSSLAGETQYF

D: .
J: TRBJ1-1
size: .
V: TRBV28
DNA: TGTGCCAGCAAATCCTACACTGAAGCTTTCTTT
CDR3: CASKSYTEAFF

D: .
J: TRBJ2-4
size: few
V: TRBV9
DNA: TGTGCCAGCAGCGTAGGTCACTCGGCAGACTTAGCCAAAAACATTCAGTACTTC
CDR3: CASSVGHSADLAKNIQYF

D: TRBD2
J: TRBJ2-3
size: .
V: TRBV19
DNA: TGTGCCAGTAGTATACGGGGGGGCACCAGCTCGGCAGATACGCAGTATTTT
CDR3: CASSIRGGTSSADTQYF

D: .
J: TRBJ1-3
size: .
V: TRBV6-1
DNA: TGTGCCAGCTCTCCGGGGAACGGGAACACCATATATTTT
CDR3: CASSPGNGNTIYF

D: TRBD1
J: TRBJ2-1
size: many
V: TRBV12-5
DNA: TGTGCTAGTGACAGGGGGAGCTCCTACAATGAGCAGTTCTTC
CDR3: CASDRGSSYNEQFF

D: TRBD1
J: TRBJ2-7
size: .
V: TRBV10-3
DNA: TGTGCCATCAGTGAGTCGCGGACAGGGTTCTACGAGCAGTACTTC
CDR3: CAISESRTGFYEQYF

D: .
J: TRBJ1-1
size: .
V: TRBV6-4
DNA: TGTGCCAGCAGTAGGGGGATTGGCACTGAAGCTTTCTTT
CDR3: CASSRGIGTEAFF

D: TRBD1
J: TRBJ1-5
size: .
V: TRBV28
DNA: TGTGCCAGCAGTCCCCGGACAGGGGCAAATCAGCCCCAGCATTTT
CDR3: CASSPRTGANQPQHF

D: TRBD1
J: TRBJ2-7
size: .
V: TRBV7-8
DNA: TGTGCCAGCAGCACCAACAGGGGGACCTACGAGCAGTACTTC
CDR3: CASSTNRGTYEQYF

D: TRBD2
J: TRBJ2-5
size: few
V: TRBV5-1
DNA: TGCGCCAGCAGCTTGGGACTAGCGGGCCAAGAGACCCAGTACTTC
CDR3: CASSLGLAGQETQYF

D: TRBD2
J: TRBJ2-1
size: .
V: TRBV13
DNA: TGTGCCAGCACGACTAGCGGGAGGGGCAATGAGCAGTTCTTC
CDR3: CASTTSGRGNEQFF

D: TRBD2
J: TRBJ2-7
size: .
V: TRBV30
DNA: TGTGCCTGGAGTCCCCAACGGGCGGGGGACTTATACTTC
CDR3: CAWSPQRAGDLYF

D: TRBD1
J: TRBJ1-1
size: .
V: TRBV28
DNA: TGTGCCAGCAGCGGACAGGCTAACACTGAAGCTTTCTTT
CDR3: CASSGQANTEAFF

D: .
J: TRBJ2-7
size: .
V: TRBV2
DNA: TGTGCCAGCAGGGTAGGGGACGAGCAGTACTTC
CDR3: CASRVGDEQYF

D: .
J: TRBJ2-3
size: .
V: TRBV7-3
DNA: TGTGCCAGCAGCTTAACGTTAGGGGGGGTGGATACGCAGTATTTT
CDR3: CASSLTLGGVDTQYF